These 7 T cell receptor beta chains originate from one sample sequenced in a study of T cells in pancreatic ductal adenocarcinoma. Assay used: immunoSEQ multiplex PCR; TCRdb lists only in-frame clones, some missing. The sample contains 31,000 or so clones, approximately 90% of which appear only once. Selected pancreatic ductal adenocarcinoma patients had undergone surgery without neoadjuvant therapy. The specimen was PBMCs. These receptors all stem from a human donor with pancreatic ductal adenocarcinoma.

CDR3 in DNA: TGTGCCAGCTCATTTAACAGGGCCTACGAGCAGTACTTC. Its protein is CASSFNRAYEQYF. The chain uses TRBV18 and TRBJ2-7; TRBD1 might be the D (6 bases). V lost 5 bases and J 2 bases, leaving 10 bases between the germline ends. The CDR3 is 13 residues long. Germline V lookup: CDR1 KGHSH, CDR2 LQKENI.

V usage is TRBV30 and J usage is TRBJ1-5; TRBD1 matches at 7 bases. Germline V gene lookup returns CDR1 GTSNPN and CDR2 SVGIG (reference sequence). This CDR3 has 13 residues. V lost 5 bases, J lost 2 bases, and 3 bases stayed unmatched. CDR3 sequence (DNA): TGTGCCTGGGGGGGGACAGGCAATCAGCCCCAGCATTTT. Residues: CAWGGTGNQPQHF.

The chain recombines TRBV6-5 with TRBJ2-7; the D call may be TRBD1 or TRBD2 (7 bases each). Deletions cut 7 bases from V and 7 bases from J, with 20 bases between. The CDR3 sequence is 14 residues long. Germline V gene lookup returns CDR1 MNHEY and CDR2 SVGAGI. Written as DNA, the CDR3 is TGTGCCAGCATCAGGGGGGGCAGCGGCCGGGAGCAGTACTTC. Its translation is CASIRGGSGREQYF.

This clone was observed once. The chain employs TRBV29-1 and TRBJ2-3; 7 nucleotides match TRBD2. Germline V gene sequence: CDR1 SQVTM, CDR2 ANQGSEA. J gave up 5 bases and V 4 bases, and 12 bases lay outside the gene matches. The CDR3 length is 15 residues. CDR3: CSVGRGGGSEDTQYF. CDR3 bases: TGCAGCGTTGGGCGGGGTGGCGGGAGCGAAGATACGCAGTATTTT.

The chain uses TRBV11-2 and TRBJ2-1; tentatively, D is TRBD1 (6 bases). Germline V gene sequence: CDR1 SGHAT, CDR2 FQNNGV. V gave up 6 bases and J gave up 8 bases, with 11 bases separating them. The CDR3 is 12 residues long. The CDR3 loop reads CASRAGEYEQFF. The CDR3 bases are TGTGCCAGCAGGGCAGGGGAGTATGAGCAGTTCTTC.

The gene calls are TRBV5-1 and TRBJ2-7; 9 bases are a match to TRBD2. J was trimmed by 1 base and V by 0 bases; bases with no gene match: 8. Germline V CDR1 and CDR2: SGHRS, YFSETQ. The CDR3 is made up of 17 amino acids. The CDR3 nucleotides are TGCGCCAGCAGCTTGGGGGGCCTAGCGGGACCATCCTACGAGCAGTACTTC. The encoded protein is CASSLGGLAGPSYEQYF.

The chain is built from TRBV4-1 and TRBJ2-3, with D unresolved. The CDR3 runs 15 residues. V was trimmed by 0 bases and J by 6 bases, leaving 13 bases between them. Germline V gene data show CDR1 as MGHRA and CDR2 as YSYEKL. CDR3 bases: TGCGCCAGCAGCCAAGAAGGGAAGGGCTGGGATACGCAGTATTTT. Its translation: CASSQEGKGWDTQYF.